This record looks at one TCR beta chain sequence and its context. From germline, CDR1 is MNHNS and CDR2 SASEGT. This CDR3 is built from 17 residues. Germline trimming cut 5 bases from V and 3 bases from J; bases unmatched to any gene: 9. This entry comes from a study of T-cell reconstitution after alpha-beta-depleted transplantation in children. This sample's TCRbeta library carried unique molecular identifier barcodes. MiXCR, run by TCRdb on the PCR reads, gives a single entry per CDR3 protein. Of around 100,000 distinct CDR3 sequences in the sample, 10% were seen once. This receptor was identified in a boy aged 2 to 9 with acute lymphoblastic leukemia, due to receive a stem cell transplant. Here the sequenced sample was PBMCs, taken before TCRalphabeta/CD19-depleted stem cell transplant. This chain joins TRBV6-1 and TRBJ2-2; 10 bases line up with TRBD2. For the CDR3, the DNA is TGTGCCAGCAGTACCACAAGGACTAGCGGATACACCGGGGAGCTGTTTTTT. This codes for CASSTTRTSGYTGELFF.